The sequence of this T cell receptor beta chain was determined in a study of blood T cell repertoires in COVID-19 (dated by TCRdb to about 2020). As for the study more broadly: Collaborator samples came from the United States, Italy and Spain and covered acute and convalescent phases of COVID-19. The prospective study material was composed of cDNA or gDNA derived from T cells, B-cell-depleted T cells, or PBMCs. Deeply sampled blood TCRbeta repertoires from subjects exposed to, actively infected with, or recovered from COVID-19 were included in the dataset. The repertoires were released in a freely available public database meant as a resource for research on the immune response to SARS-CoV-2. The samples were drawn from the first 160 participants of the ongoing ImmuneRACE study and from about 1,200 subjects provided by 6 global collaborators. The sample metadata nearly always contained a de-identified subject ID, COVID-19 status, age in years and sex. HLA class I and class II types, where available, came from metadata supplied by the sample provider rather than from assay-based typing. The paper as a whole reports these results and caveats: The quantity of clinical and demographic metadata differed by source and by participant and was supplied without curation.

The table lists this clone with a count of one. Its specific antigen is unknown. Per-base quality was not reported, and no clone a single base away is much larger than it. V is pared back by 4 bases and J by 7 bases, with 4 bases lying between the germline termini. Its CDR3 holds 11 amino acids, cysteine through phenylalanine. Kept here is only the CDR3 DNA, which spans 33 bases and is read in frame from base 1. The CDR1 and CDR2 encoded by the germline V gene are MGHDK and SYGVNS. Collaborating institutions collected whole blood in K2EDTA tubes following their own protocols. For TCRbeta analysis, collaborator samples were shipped as frozen whole blood, as isolated PBMCs, or as DNA extracted from either sample type. The immunoSEQ Assay, a bias-controlled multiplex PCR, was used to amplify TCRbeta CDR3 regions from genomic DNA. The authors processed their data as follows. Within the assay, amplification of reference gene primers was used to estimate how many nucleated cells each sample contained. To quantify the absolute abundance of each unique TCRbeta CDR3 rearrangement, sequence reads were collapsed and filtered. For each sample, productive Simpson clonality was calculated as the square root of Simpson's diversity index over productive rearrangements. TCRdb re-hosts the immuneACCESS table, in-frame sequences only. Its copies lack some clones; in the studies checked, an unresolved V gene accounts for under half of them, and the cause for the rest is not known. V and J calls and clone size follow that table, whereas D and trimming were derived from the DNA. The sample table contains 95,000 to 150,000 clones; only one count was recorded for about 78% of them. Jointly, the top ten make up about 2.5% of the sample.

The chain links TRBV25-1 with TRBJ2-2, with no reliable assignment of the D segment. The source of this sequence is a man between 65 and 85 years old with acute or convalescent COVID-19. Input material: peripheral blood. The CDR3 region reads CASSAGGELFF. The DNA is as follows: TGTGCCAGCAGTGCCGGCGGGGAGCTGTTTTTT.